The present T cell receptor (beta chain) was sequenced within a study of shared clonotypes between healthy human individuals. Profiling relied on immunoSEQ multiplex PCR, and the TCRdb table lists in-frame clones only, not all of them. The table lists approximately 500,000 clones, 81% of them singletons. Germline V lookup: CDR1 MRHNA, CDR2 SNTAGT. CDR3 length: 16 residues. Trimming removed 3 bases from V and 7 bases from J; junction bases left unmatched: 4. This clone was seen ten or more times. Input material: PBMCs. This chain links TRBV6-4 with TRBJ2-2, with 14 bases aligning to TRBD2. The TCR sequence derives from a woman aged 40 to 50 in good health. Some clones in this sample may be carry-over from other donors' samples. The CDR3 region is CASSEGTSGSLGELFF. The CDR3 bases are TGTGCCAGCAGTGAGGGGACTAGCGGGAGTCTCGGGGAGCTGTTTTTT.